What follows are 12 T cell receptor beta chains derived from one specimen sequenced in a study of T-cell memory formation after mild COVID-19. TCRdb analysed the 5' RACE reads with MiXCR anew, one entry per CDR3 protein. The sample yields some 450,000 distinct CDR3 sequences, 15% to 20% seen once. Sample: PBMCs or a T cell subset sorted from them (not recorded which). These TCRs come from an adult woman who had mild COVID-19 (a few samples of this study predate the infection). Cell type and time point are not known.

The chain is built from TRBV20-1 and TRBJ1-1; no clear D gene. The CDR3 covers 12 residues. Germline-derived CDR1 and CDR2 are DFQATT and SNEGSKA (reference sequence). V lost 3 bases to trimming and J lost 0 bases, with 5 bases between them. This CDR3 reads CSARFLNTEAFF. The DNA of the CDR3 is TGCAGTGCTAGGTTCTTGAACACTGAAGCTTTCTTT.

The CDR3 spells CAISGGQDQETQYF. In nucleotides, the CDR3 is TGTGCCATCAGTGGGGGACAGGACCAAGAGACCCAGTACTTC. The gene calls are TRBV10-3 and TRBJ2-5; 8 bases align to TRBD1. V shed 4 bases, J shed 0 bases, and the junction held 1 base outside the gene matches. This CDR3 is 14 amino acids long. CDR1 and CDR2 from the germline V gene are ENHRY and SYGVKD.

The gene calls are TRBV5-6 and TRBJ2-1; 8 positions match TRBD2. Germline values: CDR1 SGHDT, CDR2 YYEEEE. The CDR3 has 14 amino acids. V shed 6 bases, J shed 8 bases, and the junction held 10 bases outside the gene matches. The CDR3 DNA reads TGTGCCAGCACTGAGGGGACTAGTTTCTATGAGCAGTTCTTC. This codes for CASTEGTSFYEQFF.

The CDR3 DNA reads as TGTGCCATCTCCTCGACAGCCACGTGGAGCAATCAGCCCCAGCATTTT. Translating gives CAISSTATWSNQPQHF. The chain has TRBV10-3 and TRBJ1-5; possible D gene TRBD1, 5 bases. The CDR3 runs to 16 residues. Germline values: CDR1 ENHRY, CDR2 SYGVKD. Trimming pared 8 bases from V and 1 base from J, leaving 18 bases between.

This clonotype has just a few counts. The chain recombines TRBV12-3 or TRBV12-4 with TRBJ1-1; D is possibly TRBD1 (6 bases). This CDR3 contains 14 residues. V was shortened by 6 bases and J by 6 bases, with 17 bases between the two germline ends. As DNA, the CDR3 is TGTGCCAGCAGCCTACGACACCCAGGGGCTGAAGCTTTCTTT. It is translated as CASSLRHPGAEAFF.

This clonotype was seen more than once but under ten times. The chain carries TRBV6-1 and TRBJ2-5, with D perhaps TRBD2 (6 bases). CDR1 MNHNS and CDR2 SASEGT come from the germline V gene. V was pared by 4 bases and J by 6 bases, with 18 bases between. This CDR3 contains 15 residues. The CDR3 reads CASSVQGGEVKTQYF. The CDR3 DNA follows: TGTGCCAGCAGTGTCCAGGGCGGGGAAGTAAAGACCCAGTACTTC.

This clonotype was recorded at least ten times. One junction end disagrees with the germline gene, perhaps due to a read error. J is TRBJ2-7 and V is TRBV5-1, with D possibly TRBD1 on 6 matching bases. CDR1 is SGHRS, CDR2 YFSETQ, per germline. The CDR3 is 12 amino acids. The CDR3 reads CASSLQGYEQYF. The CDR3 DNA follows: TGTGCCAGCAGTCTACAGGGTTACGAGCAGTACTTC.

The CDR3 spells CASRVGRNTEAFF. CDR3 coding DNA: TGTGCCAGCAGGGTTGGGAGGAACACTGAAGCTTTCTTT. The chain uses TRBV12-3 or TRBV12-4 and TRBJ1-1; D unclear. Between the trimmed V and J ends, which lost 6 bases and 1 base, there was a span of 9 bases. This CDR3 spans 13 amino acids.

Here the CDR3 DNA reads TGTGCCAGCAGTGAAGTCGGGTCAGCTCAGCGGACCCAGTACTTC. Translated, it gives CASSEVGSAQRTQYF. The chain employs TRBV25-1 and TRBJ2-5; D unclear. There are 15 residues in the CDR3. V lost 2 bases and J 7 bases, leaving 17 bases between the germline ends. From germline, CDR1 is MGHDK and CDR2 SYGVNS.

The V and J genes are TRBV20-1 and TRBJ1-1; TRBD1 matches at 8 bases. CDR3 size: 17 residues. The V gene's germline CDR1 is DFQATT and CDR2 SNEGSKA (reference sequence). Trimming removed 1 base from V and 2 bases from J; junction bases left unmatched: 12. CDR3 nucleotide sequence: TGCAGTGCTAGAGCTTCCAGGGGGCCAGAATATAACACTGAAGCTTTCTTT. It encodes CSARASRGPEYNTEAFF.

There are a few counts of this clonotype. The rearrangement uses TRBV12-3 or TRBV12-4 and TRBJ2-3; 10 nucleotides agree with TRBD1. CDR3 size: 15 residues. Trimming removed 6 bases from V and 2 bases from J; junction bases left unmatched: 5. CDR3 region: CASRLTGGITDTQYF. The CDR3 DNA reads TGTGCCAGCAGACTGACAGGGGGCATCACAGATACGCAGTATTTT.

This chain links TRBV11-2 with TRBJ2-7, with D unresolved. There are 15 residues in the CDR3. With 0 bases removed from V and 1 base from J, the gap between germline ends came to 10 bases. Germline CDR1 SGHAT, CDR2 FQNNGV. The CDR3 DNA is TGTGCCAGCAGCTTAGATCGGCCCATTTCCTACGAGCAGTACTTC. Residues: CASSLDRPISYEQYF. Using reference TRBV11-2 and TRBJ2-7 for the parts outside the CDR3, the full variable domain is EAGVAQSPRYKIIEKRQSVAFWCNPISGHATLYWYQQILGQGPKLLIQFQNNGVVDDSQLPKDRFSAERLKGVDSTLKIQPAKLEDSAVYLCASSLDRPISYEQYFGPGTRLTVT.